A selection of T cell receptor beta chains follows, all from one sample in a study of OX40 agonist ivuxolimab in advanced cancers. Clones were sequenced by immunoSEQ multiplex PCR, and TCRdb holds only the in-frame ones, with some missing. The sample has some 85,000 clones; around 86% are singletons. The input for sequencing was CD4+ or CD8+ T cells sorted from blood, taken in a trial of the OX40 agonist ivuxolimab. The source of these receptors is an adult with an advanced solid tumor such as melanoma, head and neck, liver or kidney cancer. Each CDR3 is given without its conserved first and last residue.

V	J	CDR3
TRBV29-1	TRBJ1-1	SVMTGVEAF
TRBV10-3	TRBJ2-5	AISESITGTQETQY
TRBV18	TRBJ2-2	ASSPPQAWDTGELF
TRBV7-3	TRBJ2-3	ASSPSAGGTDTQY
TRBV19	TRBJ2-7	ATSPGGAVGYAYEQY
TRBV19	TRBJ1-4	ASSARGQGVSTNEKLF
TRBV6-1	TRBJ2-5	ASSEVQETQY
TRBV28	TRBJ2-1	ASTVGLAGFSHNEQF
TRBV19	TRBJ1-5	ASSNQGGRQPQH
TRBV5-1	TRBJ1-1	ASSLLRVGNTEAF
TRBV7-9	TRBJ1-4	ASSLSEKLF
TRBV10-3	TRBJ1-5	AISPRNEGGQPQH
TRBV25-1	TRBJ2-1	ASSESGGPEQF
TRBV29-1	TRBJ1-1	SANRGWRNTEAF
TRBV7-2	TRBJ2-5	ASSLVGKETQY
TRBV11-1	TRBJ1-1	ASSLAGGNTEAF
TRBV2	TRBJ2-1	ASSGQYNEQF
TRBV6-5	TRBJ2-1	ASSYVERERNEQF
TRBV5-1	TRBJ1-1	ASKGGMNTEAF
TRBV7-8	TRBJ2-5	ASSSHQETQY
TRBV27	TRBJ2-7	ASSRYRDRQY
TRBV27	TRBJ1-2	ASSQQLNYGYT
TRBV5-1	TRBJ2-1	ASSLGIGTSGLNEQF
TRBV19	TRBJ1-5	ASSLGTATPNQPQH
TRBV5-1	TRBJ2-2	ASSLGGTTKTGELF
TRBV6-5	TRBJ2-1	ASRSGTSFNEQF
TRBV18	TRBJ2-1	ASSPRLAGGNYNEQF
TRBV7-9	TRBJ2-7	ASSLVEGIHEQY
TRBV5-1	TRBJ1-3	ASSSGTGGNTIY
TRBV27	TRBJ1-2	ASSPLGRKINYGYT
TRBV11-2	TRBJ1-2	ASSLDGHGYT
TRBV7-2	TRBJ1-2	ASSLAPGDAGGGYT
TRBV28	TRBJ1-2	ASGTGDYGYT
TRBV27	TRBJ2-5	ASQTSGRLGETQY
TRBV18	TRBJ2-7	ASSPLGQGSYEQY
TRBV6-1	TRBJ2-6	ASSVPRSSGANVLT
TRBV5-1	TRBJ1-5	ASSQGIGQPQH
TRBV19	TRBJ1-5	ASNLGGTGFRNQPQH
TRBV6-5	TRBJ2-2	ASSYSAGGNTGELF
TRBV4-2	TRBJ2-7	ASSQDRLAVQY
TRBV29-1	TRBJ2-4	SVDSGRVQY
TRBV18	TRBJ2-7	ASSPGGYEQY
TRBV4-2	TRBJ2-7	ASSQDLAGYYEQY
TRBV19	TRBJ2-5	ASSITKGQGTQY
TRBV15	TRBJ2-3	ATSRAQGRDTQY
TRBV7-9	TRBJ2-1	ASSLLQGDNEQF
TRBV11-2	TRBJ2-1	ASSPGTSSYNEQF
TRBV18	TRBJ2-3	ASSQGQVGADTQY
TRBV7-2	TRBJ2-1	ASSLGGLAGGNEQF
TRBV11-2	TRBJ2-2	ASSPRQNTGELF
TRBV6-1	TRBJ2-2	ASVAAPNTGELF
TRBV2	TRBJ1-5	ASSPGQGSNQPQH
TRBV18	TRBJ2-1	ASSPLAGPIGEQF
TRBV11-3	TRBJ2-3	ASSLGGDTQY
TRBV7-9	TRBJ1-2	ASSLGGQGGYGYT
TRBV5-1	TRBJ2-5	ASSLVGQGGETQY